A single sample is the source of the 23 T cell receptor beta chains below, sequenced in a study of shared clonotypes between healthy human individuals. CD45RO negativity and positive selection for CCR7 defined naive CD8 cells, a population that excluded terminally differentiated effector memory CD45RA+ cells. Clones were sequenced by immunoSEQ multiplex PCR, and TCRdb holds only the in-frame ones, with some missing. The repertoire holds roughly 550,000 clones, with about 95% as singletons. The source material was naive CD8+ T cells sorted from blood. These TCRs come from a woman in her twenties or thirties in good health.

The J gene is TRBJ2-7, the V gene TRBV4-1; TRBD1 is a possible D gene (6 bases). This CDR3 contains 18 residues. V shed 0 bases and J shed 5 bases, with 23 bases lying between them. Germline CDR1 reads MGHRA; CDR2 reads YSYEKL. The CDR3 region is CASSQEDPRTDQRDEQYF. Here the CDR3 DNA reads TGCGCCAGCAGCCAAGAAGACCCCCGGACAGACCAGAGGGACGAGCAGTACTTC.

A remark on this clone: Other DNA sequences in this sample translate to the same CDR3. The gene calls are TRBV6-6 and TRBJ2-2; the D gene could be TRBD1 or TRBD2 (5 bases each). The length of the CDR3 is 14 residues. The V and J ends lost 5 bases and 2 bases respectively, with 9 bases between them. Germline CDR1 MNHNY, CDR2 SVGAGI (reference sequence). CDR3 sequence (DNA): TGTGCCAGCAGTCCGGGACCAAACACCGGGGAGCTGTTTTTT. It encodes CASSPGPNTGELFF.

This chain joins TRBV6-6 and TRBJ1-4, with 7 bases lining up with TRBD1. The CDR3 is 14 residues long. V trimming: 6 bases; J trimming: 6 bases; junction bases outside the gene matches: 7. CDR1 and CDR2 from the germline V gene are MNHNY and SVGAGI (reference sequence). CDR3 nucleotide sequence: TGTGCCAGCAGGGGCCGGGACAGTGATGAAAAACTGTTTTTT. The encoded protein is CASRGRDSDEKLFF.

As regards this clone: This CDR3 is also generated by other DNA sequences in the sample. V and J are TRBV5-4 and TRBJ2-7; the D gene is possibly TRBD1 (5 bases). The V end was cut by 2 bases, the J end by 5 bases, with 11 bases between. The CDR3 runs to 13 residues. Germline CDR1 is SGHNT and CDR2 is YYREEE (reference sequence). CDR3 amino acids: CASSLDRGHEQYF. CDR3 bases: TGTGCCAGCAGCTTAGATAGGGGCCACGAGCAGTACTTC.

J is TRBJ2-5 and V is TRBV9; the D call may be TRBD1 or TRBD2 (5 bases each). Germline assignment: CDR1 SGDLS and CDR2 YYNGEE. This CDR3 has 15 residues. The V gene lost 0 bases and the J gene lost 2 bases, with 11 bases spanning the gap. Here the CDR3 reads CASSVVGGEQETQYF. The CDR3 DNA follows: TGTGCCAGCAGCGTAGTTGGGGGAGAACAAGAGACCCAGTACTTC. Together with reference TRBV9 and TRBJ2-5, the CDR3 gives the full variable domain: DSGVTQTPKHLITATGQRVTLRCSPRSGDLSVYWYQQSLDQGLQFLIQYYNGEERAKGNILERFSAQQFPDLHSELNLSSLELGDSALYFCASSVVGGEQETQYFGPGTRLLVL.

The CDR3, as DNA: TGTGCCAGCAGCTCCCCCCCCACGGCCCGTAATGAAAAACTGTTTTTT. This gives the protein CASSSPPTARNEKLFF. V and J are TRBV11-2 and TRBJ1-4; D remains ambiguous. The ends were cut back, 4 bases at V and 4 bases at J, with 16 bases in the middle. This CDR3 region has 16 residues. Germline CDR1 is SGHAT and CDR2 is FQNNGV.

In this sample, this clone turned up once. This CDR3 is CASSAVGAESYEQYF. The CDR3 region has the DNA TGTGCCAGCAGCGCCGTTGGGGCTGAGTCCTACGAGCAGTACTTC. The rearrangement links TRBV9 to TRBJ2-7; D may be TRBD1 (5 bases). The CDR3 has 15 amino acids. V gave up 3 bases and J gave up 1 base, with 14 bases separating them. In germline, CDR1 is SGDLS, CDR2 YYNGEE.

The chain uses TRBV10-3 and TRBJ1-1, with D hard to call. CDR1 is ENHRY and CDR2 is SYGVKD in the germline V gene. The CDR3 is 13 residues long. Trimming cost V 1 base and J 7 bases, with 10 bases left between them. In DNA form, the CDR3 reads TGTGCCATCAGTGAGTTAGAGGTTGTTGAAGCTTTCTTT. Translation: CAISELEVVEAFF.

This rearrangement joins TRBV27 to TRBJ2-1; TRBD2 matches at 9 bases. Trimming at V came to 0 bases and at J to 6 bases, leaving 9 bases not matched to a gene. The CDR3 runs 17 residues. Per germline, CDR1 MNHEY and CDR2 SMNVEV (reference sequence). The CDR3 coding sequence is TGTGCCAGCAGTTTATCTCTCGGGACTAGCTTCGGCAATGAGCAGTTCTTC. Translating gives CASSLSLGTSFGNEQFF.

This chain uses TRBV7-9 with TRBJ2-7, with TRBD1 identical over 7 bases. The CDR3 covers 14 residues. J was trimmed by 5 bases and V by 8 bases; bases with no gene match: 12. The germline V gene has CDR1 SEHNR and CDR2 FQNEAQ (reference sequence). CDR3 protein: CASERAGGEDEQYF. DNA for the CDR3: TGTGCCAGCGAACGGGCAGGGGGTGAGGACGAGCAGTACTTC.

The genes are TRBV13 and TRBJ1-5, with D hard to call. Trimming cost V 0 bases and J 11 bases, with 8 bases left between them. This CDR3 has 12 residues. Germline V gives CDR1 PRHDT, CDR2 FYEKMQ (reference sequence). For the CDR3, the DNA is TGTGCCAGCAGCTTAGGATTCCTAGCCCAGCATTTT. Its protein product is CASSLGFLAQHF.

This clone was counted only a few times. The gene calls are TRBV7-2 and TRBJ1-5; perhaps TRBD1 as D (6 bases). The CDR3 is 13 amino acids. The germline CDR1 and CDR2 sequences are SGHTA and FQGNSA. The V and J ends lost 5 bases and 6 bases respectively, with 11 bases between them. In DNA form, the CDR3 reads TGTGCCAGCAGCCTTACAGGGAGTCAGCCCCAGCATTTT. Amino acids: CASSLTGSQPQHF.

The chain recombines TRBV11-2 with TRBJ2-3; D is possibly TRBD2 (7 bases). CDR1 SGHAT and CDR2 FQNNGV come from the germline V gene. V was pared by 5 bases and J by 3 bases, with 18 bases between. This CDR3 has 16 residues. In DNA, the CDR3 is TGTGCCAGCAGCCCAGGGGCGGGAGTCGTAACAGATACGCAGTATTTT. This sequence encodes CASSPGAGVVTDTQYF.

The chain uses TRBV11-1 and TRBJ2-7; possibly TRBD1 for D (6 bases). With 1 base removed from V and 5 bases from J, the gap between germline ends came to 18 bases. Per germline, CDR1 SGHAT and CDR2 FQDESV (reference sequence). The CDR3 is made up of 16 amino acids. The CDR3 coding sequence is TGTGCCAGCAGCTTAGGGGTCTACAGGGCCAGGGACGAGCAGTACTTC. This codes for CASSLGVYRARDEQYF.

This clone was picked up a small number of times. The chain recombines TRBV9 with TRBJ1-5; D is perhaps TRBD1 (5 bases). The CDR3 runs 14 residues. The V end was cut by 3 bases, the J end by 3 bases, with 10 bases between. Looked up from germline, CDR1 is SGDLS and CDR2 is YYNGEE. The CDR3 nucleotides are TGTGCCAGCAGCGCTACGGGACTCAATCAGCCCCAGCATTTT. This translates into CASSATGLNQPQHF.

This clone has just one count. This chain uses TRBV5-1 with TRBJ2-1, with D perhaps TRBD1 (5 bases). CDR3 length: 13 residues. Trimming removed 4 bases at V and 7 bases at J, with 12 bases between. Looked up from germline, CDR1 is SGHRS and CDR2 is YFSETQ. The CDR3 sequence is CASSPGYGNEQFF. The CDR3 DNA reads as TGCGCCAGCAGCCCAGGGTACGGGAATGAGCAGTTCTTC.

V and J are TRBV5-1 and TRBJ1-4; D uncertain. Germline loops: CDR1 SGHRS, CDR2 YFSETQ. The V and J ends lost 0 bases and 14 bases respectively, with 11 bases between them. This CDR3 has 12 amino acids. CDR3 protein: CASSLDAGRLFF. CDR3 in DNA: TGCGCCAGCAGCTTGGACGCTGGTAGGCTGTTTTTT.

The chain joins TRBV9 to TRBJ2-3, with 9 bases aligning to TRBD2. CDR1 is SGDLS and CDR2 is YYNGEE in the germline V gene. The V and J ends lost 1 base and 4 bases, in that order; junction bases with no gene match: 4. There are 15 residues in the CDR3. The CDR3 bases are TGTGCCAGCAGCGTAAACCTAGCGGGACCAGATACGCAGTATTTT. This codes for CASSVNLAGPDTQYF.

About this clone itself: One end of the junction fails to match germline, which may point to a read error. This chain joins TRBV9 and TRBJ1-2; tentative D call: TRBD1 (6 bases). This CDR3 spans 15 amino acids. CDR1 is SGDLS and CDR2 is YYNGEE in the germline V gene. The DNA of the CDR3 is TGTGCCAGCAGCGTACGGAGGACAGCTAATTATGGCTACACCTTC. Its protein product is CASSVRRTANYGYTF.

With respect to this clone: Its ends do not fully match the called genes, so a read error is possible. The chain uses TRBV9 and TRBJ1-1; possible D gene TRBD1, 6 bases. The CDR3 loop spans 12 amino acids. Germline CDR1 reads SGDLS; CDR2 reads YYNGEE. The CDR3 DNA sequence: TGTGCCAGCAGCGTCGCAGGGGTGGGGCCGCACTTT. Its translation is CASSVAGVGPHF.

The chain is built from TRBV10-1 and TRBJ1-4; 9 bases map to TRBD1. The V and J ends lost 4 bases and 9 bases, in that order; junction bases with no gene match: 6. Per the germline V gene, CDR1 is WNHNN and CDR2 is SYGVQD (reference sequence). The CDR3 extends over 14 amino acids. Here the CDR3 reads CASSVDRGRQKLFF. CDR3 in DNA: TGCGCCAGCAGTGTGGACAGGGGACGGCAAAAACTGTTTTTT.

The V and J genes are TRBV28 and TRBJ2-3; 7 bases are shared with TRBD2. The CDR3 contains 16 residues. Germline CDR1 MDHEN, CDR2 SYDVKM. Trimming at V came to 3 bases and at J to 3 bases, leaving 9 bases not matched to a gene. CDR3 region: CASSLWSTGGTDTQYF. The CDR3 nucleotides are TGTGCCAGCAGTTTGTGGAGCACGGGAGGTACAGATACGCAGTATTTT.

This clone was recorded a few times. CDR3 sequence: CASSGDYYEQYF. The CDR3 DNA is TGTGCCAGCAGCGGGGATTACTACGAGCAGTACTTC. The rearrangement joins TRBV28 to TRBJ2-7; tentative D call: TRBD2 (5 bases). V was shortened by 6 bases and J by 3 bases, with 9 bases between the two germline ends. CDR1 is MDHEN and CDR2 is SYDVKM in the germline V gene. The CDR3 is made up of 12 amino acids. The whole variable domain, filled in from reference TRBV28 and TRBJ2-7, reads DVKVTQSSRYLVKRTGEKVFLECVQDMDHENMFWYRQDPGLGLRLIYFSYDVKMKEKGDIPEGYSVSREKKERFSLILESASTNQTSMYLCASSGDYYEQYFGPGTRLTVT.